This paragraph covers one T cell receptor (beta chain) sequence. Assay: immunoSEQ multiplex PCR; the TCRdb copy retains only in-frame clones and omits some. The table includes about 260,000 clones, around 86% detected once. This CDR3 comprises 11 residues. Trimming took off 3 bases at V and 9 bases at J, with 11 bases between the two ends. Germline CDR1 is DFQATT and CDR2 is SNEGSKA (reference sequence). The data are from a study of blood T cell repertoires in COVID-19. The receptor was isolated from a woman aged 50 to 65 who had recovered from COVID-19. The sample taken for sequencing was PBMCs or T cells enriched from blood (not recorded which). The genes are TRBV20-1 and TRBJ2-5, with no clear D. The CDR3 coding sequence is TGCAGTGCTAGTTTTCAGGTAGCCCAGTACTTC. Protein: CSASFQVAQYF.